Listed below are T cell receptor beta chains from one sample, sequenced in a study of circulating and synovial CD4+ cells in juvenile arthritis. Method: immunoSEQ multiplex PCR; TCRdb's copy keeps in-frame clones and lacks some. The repertoire holds about 36,000 clones, with about 94% as singletons. Sample: CD4+ T cells from blood. The receptors stem from a human donor with juvenile idiopathic arthritis. CDR3s include the opening cysteine and the closing phenylalanine or tryptophan.

v_call cdr3_length cdr3_aa
TRBV27 15 CASSLDRGGRAEAFF
TRBV7-2 15 CASSVQTGVGEKLFF
TRBV7-3 18 CASSLRDRPGENTGELFF
TRBV16 14 CASTPQGGPYEQYF
TRBV18 15 CASSPNRGGAGELFF
TRBV19 12 CATRTSNTEAFF
TRBV25-1 14 CASSAGQGALGYTF
TRBV7-8 16 CASSLSRTALLETQYF
TRBV30 15 CAWSVRTSGYNEQFF
TRBV27 21 CASSPWGTGGQKTLAKNIQYF
TRBV5-1 16 CASSTLTSGRRNEQFF
TRBV28 16 CASSFRQALAEETQYF
TRBV27 12 CASSPVWGLYTF
TRBV29-1 12 CSVEVDSYEQFF
TRBV7-3 14 CASSFRGREDTQYF
TRBV2 17 CASLGRAGQSSYNEQFF
TRBV10-3 18 CAISESMTSGGSSYEQYF
TRBV12-5 15 CASGGGTSVTDTQYF
TRBV5-1 13 CASREVSSYEQYF
TRBV9 17 CASSEPGLAIGTDTQYF
TRBV4-2 17 CASSQQGEAIGGNEQFF
TRBV19 17 CASSIRGQGRFNYGYTF
TRBV5-4 14 CASSLQQNSYEQYF
TRBV5-6 15 CASSRAPQGTGEQYF
TRBV7-8 19 CASSSPTLAGAANTGELFF
TRBV30 16 CAWSVLSGGAKNIQYF
TRBV6-5 16 CASSYVSGGPDGELFF
TRBV9 16 CASSAQAAKNTGELFF
TRBV5-1 16 CASRRTGQSENEKLFF
TRBV5-8 15 CASSLGQGTYNEQFF
TRBV28 15 CASSGGDRGFYGYTF
TRBV1 16 CTSSQDRGTGNSPLHF
TRBV5-4 15 CASSTAGSSYNEQFF
TRBV18 15 CASSPPRDRNSPLHF
TRBV18 14 CASSPDRMNSPLHF
TRBV5-1 16 CASSPPSGGATDTQYF
TRBV9 15 CASSPRGRFNTEAFF
TRBV2 17 CASSEAQRGVIYNEQFF
TRBV5-1 17 CASSFPQGVDSNQPQHF
TRBV7-9 17 CASSLWGYRAMNTEAFF
TRBV4-1 15 CASSQQEQGGNTIYF
TRBV7-3 15 CASSPGQISTDTQYF
TRBV7-2 16 CASSSLGGSGNQPQHF
TRBV19 19 CASSISRPIFVGKGNTQYF
TRBV11-2 14 CASSLDQGPGRVFF
TRBV10-3 16 CAITDLSGGSTDTQYF